Each of the 25 T cell receptor beta chains below was sequenced from the same sample in a study of HIV-infected patients and healthy controls. All unsorted peripheral T cells were captured because whole blood was used without fractionation. About 500 ng RNA was reverse transcribed with alpha and beta constant-region primers. Separate chain-specific third strand synthesis with multiplexing indices produced the alpha and beta libraries. MiXCR was run by TCRdb on the 5' RACE reads, yielding one entry per CDR3 protein. The sample records over 7,500 distinct CDR3 sequences, about 6.3% being singletons. Here the sequenced sample was blood, taken before antiretroviral therapy. These receptors came from an adult with HIV infection.

This clonotype showed up many times. This chain connects TRBV5-6 to TRBJ2-6; unclear D gene. Trimming left V 2 bases short and J 4 bases short, with 16 bases between. The germline V gene encodes CDR1 SGHDT and CDR2 YYEEEE. The CDR3 totals 17 residues. CDR3 protein: CASSFFIVRTGANVLTF. CDR3 DNA sequence: TGTGCCAGCAGCTTCTTTATTGTTAGGACCGGGGCCAACGTCCTGACTTTC. The entire variable domain, with the rest obtained from reference TRBV5-6 and TRBJ2-6, is as follows: DAGVTQSPTHLIKTRGQQVTLRCSPKSGHDTVSWYQQALGQGPQFIFQYYEEEERQRGNFPDRFSGHQFPNYSSELNVNALLLGDSALYLCASSFFIVRTGANVLTFGAGSRLTVL.

This clonotype was recorded at least ten times. The V and J genes are TRBV5-4 and TRBJ2-2, with TRBD1 identical over 10 bases. Per germline, CDR1 SGHNT and CDR2 YYREEE (reference sequence). V was pared by 4 bases and J by 6 bases, with 9 bases of the junction left unmatched. This CDR3 contains 16 residues. DNA for the CDR3: TGTGCCAGCAGCCCTAGACAGGGGGCAGTCGCCGGGGAGCTGTTTTTT. The encoded protein is CASSPRQGAVAGELFF. Full variable domain (outside the CDR3, taken from reference TRBV5-4 and TRBJ2-2): ETGVTQSPTHLIKTRGQQVTLRCSSQSGHNTVSWYQQALGQGPQFIFQYYREEENGRGNFPPRFSGLQFPNYSSELNVNALELDDSALYLCASSPRQGAVAGELFFGEGSRLTVL.

This clonotype is medium-sized by share. V and J are TRBV5-1 and TRBJ2-5; a weak D match, TRBD1 (5 bases). CDR1 SGHRS and CDR2 YFSETQ come from the germline V gene. The CDR3 runs 13 residues. V lost 6 bases and J lost 2, with 11 bases in between. CDR3 loop: CASNPDSQETQYF. CDR3 nucleotide sequence: TGCGCCAGCAACCCAGACAGTCAAGAGACCCAGTACTTC.

This clonotype was detected a few times. This chain uses TRBV20-1 with TRBJ2-7; 8 bases align to TRBD2. Looked up from germline, CDR1 is DFQATT and CDR2 is SNEGSKA (reference sequence). There are 14 residues in the CDR3. Trimming at V came to 2 bases and at J to 0 bases, leaving 3 bases not matched to a gene. Here the CDR3 DNA reads TGCAGTGCTAGAATAGCGGGGAGCTCCTACGAGCAGTACTTC. It is translated as CSARIAGSSYEQYF.

This clonotype was recorded many times. This chain joins TRBV6-5 and TRBJ2-3, with D hard to call. The CDR3 covers 16 residues. Germline assignment: CDR1 MNHEY and CDR2 SVGAGI. V was trimmed by 0 bases and J by 0 bases, leaving 10 bases between them. CDR3 in amino acids: CASSYSQLTSTDTQYF. For the CDR3, the DNA is TGTGCCAGCAGTTACTCACAACTTACTAGCACAGATACGCAGTATTTT.

This clonotype was observed many times. The rearrangement joins TRBV5-1 to TRBJ1-2; perhaps TRBD1 as D (6 bases). Germline V gives CDR1 SGHRS, CDR2 YFSETQ. The germline V and J ends were trimmed by 6 bases and 0 bases, with 18 bases remaining between them. This CDR3 is built from 16 residues. The CDR3 here is CASTPGSQGTNYGYTF. The DNA for the CDR3 is TGCGCCAGCACTCCGGGCTCACAGGGAACTAACTATGGCTACACCTTC.

Sample share makes this clonotype medium-sized. The chain links TRBV20-1 to TRBJ2-3; 8 bases are a match to TRBD2. With 0 bases clipped from V and 2 bases from J, the junction kept 13 bases outside the gene matches. The germline gives CDR1 DFQATT, CDR2 SNEGSKA (reference sequence). CDR3 length equals 18 residues. Written as DNA, the CDR3 is TGCAGTGCTAGAGATCCCCGGGGGAGCGGGGGCCACACAGATACGCAGTATTTT. It yields the protein CSARDPRGSGGHTDTQYF.

This clonotype has ten or more counts. The gene calls are TRBV4-1 and TRBJ2-1; 7 bases fit TRBD1. V dropped 6 bases and J dropped 10; count of bases not matched to a gene: 6. This CDR3 spans 12 amino acids. Germline CDR1 MGHRA, CDR2 YSYEKL. The CDR3 spells CASSPTGSEQFF. DNA of the CDR3: TGCGCCAGCAGTCCGACAGGGTCCGAGCAGTTCTTC.

This clonotype was seen at least ten times. V usage is TRBV4-1 and J usage is TRBJ2-5; TRBD1 agrees at 7 bases. The CDR3 is 14 residues long. Germline CDR1 MGHRA, CDR2 YSYEKL. V was pared by 3 bases and J by 5 bases, with 6 bases of the junction left unmatched. The chain's CDR3 is CASSHYRGEETQYF. CDR3 bases: TGCGCCAGCAGCCACTACAGGGGAGAGGAGACCCAGTACTTC.

By frequency in the sample, this clonotype is medium-sized. The chain combines TRBV25-1 with TRBJ2-1; D perhaps matches TRBD2 (5 bases). CDR1 is MGHDK and CDR2 is SYGVNS in the germline V gene. This CDR3 spans 16 amino acids. The ends were cut back, 2 bases at V and 2 bases at J, with 13 bases in the middle. In DNA, the CDR3 is TGTGCCAGCAGTGAAAGAGGGAAGGGAGCCTACAATGAGCAGTTCTTC. Amino acids: CASSERGKGAYNEQFF.

This clonotype is deemed medium-sized. The chain uses TRBV6-2 or TRBV6-3 and TRBJ1-5; maybe TRBD1 (6 bases). This CDR3 contains 16 residues. Germline CDR1 MNHEY, CDR2 SVGEGT. The germline V and J ends were trimmed by 5 bases and 1 base, with 15 bases remaining between them. In nucleotides, the CDR3 is TGTGCCAGCAGTCCATACCAAGGGGGAAGCAATCAGCCCCAGCATTTT. Its protein product is CASSPYQGGSNQPQHF.

Many counts were recorded for this clonotype. The V gene is TRBV6-2 or TRBV6-3, the J gene TRBJ1-5; D uncertain. CDR3 size: 14 residues. Trimming pared 2 bases from V and 4 bases from J, leaving 9 bases between. Looked up from germline, CDR1 is MNHEY and CDR2 is SVGEGT. The CDR3 DNA is TGTGCCAGCAGTTACGCCGGATCGAATCAGCCCCAGCATTTT. This codes for CASSYAGSNQPQHF.

This clonotype has a handful of counts. The rearrangement links TRBV4-1 to TRBJ1-2, with D tentatively TRBD1 (6 bases). Between the trimmed V and J ends, which lost 4 bases and 4 bases, there was a span of 10 bases. This CDR3 has 13 residues. The germline CDR1 and CDR2 sequences are MGHRA and YSYEKL. The CDR3 region has the DNA TGCGCCAGCAGCCCCCTACAGGGCTATGGCTACACCTTC. It codes for CASSPLQGYGYTF.

Sample share makes this clonotype medium-sized. This chain links TRBV9 with TRBJ2-5; 7 positions match TRBD1. Germline V gene sequence: CDR1 SGDLS, CDR2 YYNGEE. This CDR3 region has 15 residues. Germline trimming cut 4 bases from V and 0 bases from J; bases unmatched to any gene: 6. The CDR3 spells CASSPGQPYQETQYF. CDR3 coding DNA: TGTGCCAGCAGCCCGGGACAGCCGTACCAAGAGACCCAGTACTTC.

The gene calls are TRBV12-3 or TRBV12-4 and TRBJ1-6, with D hard to call. The CDR3 covers 13 residues. Between the trimmed V and J ends, which lost 6 bases and 8 bases, there was a span of 11 bases. CDR3 coding DNA: TGTGCCAGCAGCCAGGTGACGCATTCACCCCTCCACTTT. It is translated as CASSQVTHSPLHF.

This clonotype was seen at least ten times. V gene TRBV12-3 or TRBV12-4 combines with J gene TRBJ2-7; D unresolved. CDR3 size: 14 residues. V lost 3 bases to trimming and J lost 1 base, with 10 bases between them. This CDR3 reads CASSFGAYSYEQYF. DNA for the CDR3: TGTGCCAGCAGTTTCGGAGCTTATTCCTACGAGCAGTACTTC.

This clonotype was seen ten or more times. The chain recombines TRBV5-1 with TRBJ2-3; perhaps TRBD1 as D (6 bases). V was cut by 0 bases and J by 3 bases, with 11 bases left in between. This CDR3 has 15 amino acids. The germline CDR1 and CDR2 sequences are SGHRS and YFSETQ. The CDR3 DNA follows: TGCGCCAGCAGCTTGGCGGGCCAGGGGACAGATACGCAGTATTTT. It encodes CASSLAGQGTDTQYF.

The rearrangement links TRBV7-2 to TRBJ1-1, with a weak D call TRBD1 (5 bases). The germline CDR1 and CDR2 sequences are SGHTA and FQGNSA. The CDR3 runs 14 residues. Trimming stripped 7 bases from V and 4 bases from J, with 16 bases between. CDR3 coding DNA: TGTGCCAGCATCGACCGGGTCGGGGGCACTGAAGCTTTCTTT. Translated, it gives CASIDRVGGTEAFF.

The chain employs TRBV6-5 and TRBJ2-1; possible D gene TRBD2, 7 bases. The V end was cut by 1 base, the J end by 8 bases, with 18 bases between. Germline CDR1 is MNHEY and CDR2 is SVGAGI. The CDR3 spans 16 residues. The CDR3 sequence: CASSYYEGGAYYEQFF. The CDR3 DNA sequence: TGTGCCAGCAGTTACTACGAGGGGGGGGCCTATTATGAGCAGTTCTTC.

Ten or more counts support this clonotype. The chain uses TRBV14 and TRBJ1-1; 9 nucleotides match TRBD1. Germline V gene sequence: CDR1 SGHDN, CDR2 FVKESK. The ends lost 4 bases at V and 4 bases at J; junction bases unmatched: 10. The CDR3 runs to 16 residues. CDR3 protein: CASSRSGTGRLTEAFF. The CDR3 DNA sequence: TGTGCCAGCAGCCGGTCCGGGACAGGGAGGCTCACTGAAGCTTTCTTT. Variable domain in full (rest from reference TRBV14 and TRBJ1-1): EAGVTQFPSHSVIEKGQTVTLRCDPISGHDNLYWYRRVMGKEIKFLLHFVKESKQDESGMPNNRFLAERTGGTYSTLKVQPAELEDSGVYFCASSRSGTGRLTEAFFGQGTRLTVV.

This clonotype is medium-sized (0.01 to 0.1%) by share. The V and J genes are TRBV4-1 and TRBJ2-7, with D possibly matching TRBD2 (6 bases). The CDR3 extends over 15 amino acids. Germline V lookup: CDR1 MGHRA, CDR2 YSYEKL. V lost 0 bases and J lost 5, with 14 bases in between. The CDR3 DNA sequence: TGCGCCAGCAGCCAAGAGGAAACCTGGGGGGACGAGCAGTACTTC. Protein: CASSQEETWGDEQYF.

This clonotype is labeled as medium-sized. The gene calls are TRBV7-6 and TRBJ2-1; D may match TRBD1 or TRBD2 (5 bases each). Between the trimmed V and J ends, which lost 5 bases and 0 bases, there was a span of 14 bases. Germline V gene lookup returns CDR1 SGHVS and CDR2 FNYEAQ. This CDR3 contains 16 residues. CDR3 nucleotide sequence: TGTGCCAGCAGCCGAACCAGAGGGGTCTCCTACAATGAGCAGTTCTTC. Amino acid sequence: CASSRTRGVSYNEQFF.

This clonotype is medium-sized in the sample. The V call is TRBV3-1, the J call TRBJ1-5; 8 nucleotides match TRBD1. With V trimmed by 1 base and J by 4 bases, 6 bases remained unmatched. CDR3 length equals 16 residues. The germline gives CDR1 LGHDT, CDR2 YNNKEL (reference sequence). CDR3 residues: CASSQGSQGANQPQHF. The CDR3 coding sequence is TGTGCCAGCAGCCAAGGCAGTCAGGGGGCGAATCAGCCCCAGCATTTT.

This clonotype counts as medium-sized. The chain couples TRBV20-1 to TRBJ2-3; TRBD2 is a possible D gene (6 bases). The CDR3 is 15 residues long. The germline V gene has CDR1 DFQATT and CDR2 SNEGSKA (reference sequence). V gave up 1 base and J gave up 0 bases, with 11 bases separating them. The CDR3 protein is CSARVFAGSTDTQYF. The CDR3 DNA sequence: TGCAGTGCTAGAGTGTTTGCGGGGAGCACAGATACGCAGTATTTT.

The rearrangement uses TRBV20-1 and TRBJ1-2; D is perhaps TRBD1 (6 bases). Per germline, CDR1 DFQATT and CDR2 SNEGSKA (reference sequence). V was pared by 1 base and J by 8 bases, with 14 bases between. The CDR3 runs 13 residues. The CDR3 DNA is TGCAGTGCTAGAGTCCCAGGGGCGGGAGGCTACACCTTC. It yields the protein CSARVPGAGGYTF.